Below, one T cell receptor (beta chain) is given with its context. Its binding antigen is unknown. No base-level quality is on record; no much larger clone is a single base apart. The CDR3 contains 16 residues, cysteine and phenylalanine counted. The kept DNA is CDR3 alone, 48 bases in frame from the first base. The junction shows trimming of 3 bases on V and 0 bases on J, plus 12 bases between the germline ends. The germline V gene encodes CDR1 KGHSH and CDR2 LQKENI. TCR CDR3 regions were amplified from genomic DNA by multiplex PCR using the deep immunoSEQ assay. Extracted genomic DNA from each cell subset was spread evenly across all wells of several immunoSEQ 96-well plates, with each plate serving as a replicate. For sorted subsets, roughly 200 ng of genomic DNA, equivalent to 30,000 or so T cell genomes, went into each replicate PCR. Purified libraries were quantified with a Qubit 3.0 fluorometer, sized on a Bioanalyzer 2100, and re-quantified with the KAPA Library Quantification kit. Each immunoSEQ 96-well plate was sequenced on its own single-read 150-cycle Illumina NextSeq 550 flow cell. As for the authors' bioinformatics: The immunoSEQ output contained only junctional sequences without quality scores, so filtering could not match that applied to full-length reads. Sequences were annotated with PyIR, a Python wrapper for IgBLAST v1.9, and V/J genes and CDR3 were assigned using IMGT germline references. Any read was removed if the V/J assignment was weak (E-value above 1e-6), the CDR3 was missing, or the read contained stop codons, out-of-frame junctions, or ambiguous translated residues. V3J clonotypes were defined as sequences sharing the same inferred V gene, J gene, and CDR3 amino acid sequence. The percentage overlap between two repertoires was calculated by dividing the number of shared unique clonotypes by the size of the smaller repertoire. Repertoire richness was assessed with RTK rarefaction, the Chao1 estimator, and Recon v2.1 estimates of unobserved clonotypes. OLGA was used to compute generation probabilities for all TCRbeta clonotypes that the gDNA method yielded from a few donors. TCRdb re-hosts the immuneACCESS table, in-frame sequences only. Its copies lack some clones; in the studies checked, an unresolved V gene accounts for under half of them, and the cause for the rest is not known. V and J calls and clone size are given by that table; D and trimming were obtained from the DNA. Here the sample has some 2.4 million clones; 90% to 95% occur a single time. The ten largest clones add up to roughly 0.39% of the sample.

This record comes from a study of shared clonotypes between healthy human individuals (dated by TCRdb to the early 2020s). Describing the broader study: A few men and two women, aged 18 to 49 years, made up the cohort. Per donor, three plates each were used for CD4 naive and CD4 memory, two for CD8 naive, and one for CD8 memory. To estimate repertoire size and how much clonotype sharing occurs between individuals, the study deeply sequenced the blood TCR repertoires of several healthy adults. Libraries were prepared and TCR repertoires were sequenced by different laboratories using diverse techniques, in order to increase sequencing depth and limit assay-specific biases. Per donor, leukapheresis produced somewhere between about 0.94 and 8.9 billion PBMCs. The paper's findings and limits, for the study overall: Compared with non-shared clonotypes, clonotypes shared by all four sorted-subset donors had higher generation probabilities. Pairwise subsampling led to the expectation that sequencing depth would affect the degree of clonotype sharing among donors. Because the study included only a small number of donors, the genetic and exposure-history diversity represented was limited. Across four donors, about 4.5% of naive CD4, over 3% of naive CD8, 2.3% of memory CD4, and approximately 0.42% of memory CD8 clonotypes were shared. Naive subsets generally had larger estimated clonotype richness than memory subsets. Rarefaction of sorted-subset datasets indicated incomplete sequencing despite the large sequencing depth. Sampling was restricted to blood, and TCR repertoires in tissue are likely to differ from TCR repertoires in blood.

Healthy HIV-negative adults with no recently reported acute infections or vaccinations were included as donors. Only Caucasian adults living in Nashville, Tennessee, USA were represented among the donors. Magnetic negative selection was used to enrich CD4+ T cells, after which naive cells were positively selected on CD45RA and the negative fraction became the memory subset. Blood was collected by leukapheresis, and PBMCs were isolated by Ficoll-Histopaque density gradient centrifugation and then cryopreserved in liquid nitrogen vapor phase. Analytical flow cytometry was used to check the purity and quantity of every magnetically sorted T cell population. Each sorted fraction had its genomic DNA isolated and then quantified by UV absorbance on a Nanodrop 2000c.

The chain employs TRBV18 and TRBJ1-3; the D gene is perhaps TRBD1, on 6 matching bases. This clonotype was sampled from a man between 18 and 29 years old in good health. Some clones in this sample may be carry-over from other donors' samples. The sequenced material came from naive CD4+ T cells from PBMCs. The cell subset or site label corresponds to: CD45RA+ positively selected. The CDR3 here reads CASSPLDSPSGNTIYF. The DNA sequence follows: TGTGCCAGCTCACCGCTGGACAGTCCCTCTGGAAACACCATATATTTT.